The rows below give T cell receptor beta chains drawn from one sample of a study of T cells in Graves' hyperthyroidism and ophthalmopathy. One entry per CDR3 protein, called by TCRdb with MiXCR from the multiplex PCR reads. Seen here are hundreds of thousands of distinct CDR3 sequences, approximately 14% observed once, and the top ten hold less than 15%. The sequenced material came from blood. The receptors stem from a man aged 18-30 years with Graves' ophthalmopathy. Both conserved end residues are part of each CDR3. D genes are given only for firm matches.

D gene	V gene	J gene	CDR3 protein
TRBD1	TRBV18	TRBJ1-2	CASSPGRDRAGYTF
TRBD1	TRBV18	TRBJ1-1	CASSPGTGEPEAFF
-	TRBV5-6	TRBJ1-1	CASSLWANTEAFF
-	TRBV7-8	TRBJ2-4	CASSPRASVAKNIQYF
-	TRBV20-1	TRBJ1-1	CSASVPNTEAFF
-	TRBV11-2	TRBJ1-3	CASTNSRGDSGNTIYF
-	TRBV5-1	TRBJ1-4	CASSLEGRGGEKLFF
TRBD2	TRBV9	TRBJ2-1	CASSPHGTSGGNEQFF
TRBD2	TRBV2	TRBJ2-5	CASTDGRGREKETQYF
TRBD1	TRBV29-1	TRBJ1-3	CSVGTGVGTIYF
-	TRBV10-3	TRBJ2-5	CATFGGYSDQETQYF
-	TRBV7-8	TRBJ2-1	CASSLGSGTYNEQFF
-	TRBV6-6	TRBJ1-2	CASSYGNYGYTF
TRBD1	TRBV5-1	TRBJ1-1	CASSLIGTVNTEAFF
-	TRBV27	TRBJ2-3	CASTFRGADTQYF
-	TRBV6-6	TRBJ1-1	CASSYSQGQEAFF
-	TRBV6-4	TRBJ2-3	CASSDGPSADTQYF
-	TRBV5-1	TRBJ1-1	CASSSEPLNTEAFF
TRBD1	TRBV5-8	TRBJ1-1	CASSPPGQGLNTEAFF
-	TRBV11-2	TRBJ1-1	CASSLVVGGTAEAFF
-	TRBV2	TRBJ1-4	CASSRATTNEKLFF
-	TRBV29-1	TRBJ1-3	CSVRGPPNTIYF
TRBD1	TRBV10-2	TRBJ1-6	CASTPGGTEYNSPLHF
TRBD1	TRBV10-3	TRBJ1-1	CAITPGQDNTEAFF
TRBD1	TRBV5-1	TRBJ1-1	CASSTGEMNTEAFF
TRBD1	TRBV30	TRBJ1-2	CAWSRQGRDYGYTF
-	TRBV7-9	TRBJ2-3	CASSGNTQYF
TRBD2	TRBV7-3	TRBJ2-2	CASSATSGRAGELFF
-	TRBV30	TRBJ2-1	CAWGDGYYNEQFF
-	TRBV7-9	TRBJ1-1	CASTLAELNTEAFF
-	TRBV14	TRBJ2-7	CASSPRGHPRYEQYF
TRBD1	TRBV30	TRBJ1-6	CAWSSTGENSPLHF
TRBD1	TRBV27	TRBJ1-1	CASSAPDRGITEAFF
-	TRBV7-6	TRBJ2-7	CASSLARGYEQYF
TRBD1	TRBV3-1	TRBJ2-2	CASTFGTATGELFF
-	TRBV27	TRBJ2-2	CASSRAENTGELFF
-	TRBV3-1	TRBJ2-7	CASSQELTGGWYEQYF
TRBD2	TRBV3-1	TRBJ2-1	CASSQGLAGGSNEQFF
TRBD2	TRBV7-2	TRBJ2-4	CASSPQTSGGNIQYF
TRBD1	TRBV12-5	TRBJ2-7	CASGLQGASYEQYF
-	TRBV20-1	TRBJ1-4	CSAREEKLFF
TRBD2	TRBV2	TRBJ2-7	CASMLGLAGIEQYF
-	TRBV2	TRBJ2-7	CASRGGSYEQYF